This TCR beta chain is from a study of blood T cell repertoires in COVID-19 (dated by TCRdb to about 2020). The study in broad terms: Collaborator samples came from the United States, Italy and Spain and covered acute and convalescent phases of COVID-19. The prospective study material was composed of cDNA or gDNA derived from T cells, B-cell-depleted T cells, or PBMCs. The dataset comprised deeply sampled blood TCRbeta repertoires from subjects exposed to, actively infected with, or recovered from COVID-19. The repertoires were released in a freely available public database intended as a resource for research on the immune response to SARS-CoV-2. Samples were obtained from the ongoing ImmuneRACE study (first 160 participants) and from over a thousand subjects provided by 6 global collaborators. The sample metadata nearly always contained a de-identified subject ID, COVID-19 status, age in years and sex. Where available, HLA class I and class II types were obtained from metadata supplied by the sample provider rather than from assay-based typing. General conclusions and limits of the study: How much clinical and demographic metadata was included differed by source and by participant, and the metadata was provided uncurated.

Each collaborating institution followed its own protocols to collect whole blood in K2EDTA tubes. For TCRbeta analysis, collaborators shipped samples in one of three forms: frozen whole blood, isolated PBMCs, or DNA extracted from either of those sample types. V is pruned by 3 bases and J by 3 bases, leaving 2 bases of the junction without a gene match. CDR1 and CDR2 were assigned from the germline V gene as KGHSH and LQKENI. The CDR3 runs 14 amino acids, cysteine and phenylalanine included. Only the CDR3 DNA is retained, 42 bases long and in frame from the first base. Comments on this clone: Its specific antigen is unknown. The record has no base qualities; no much larger clone is one base away.

TCRbeta CDR3 regions were amplified from genomic DNA by means of the immunoSEQ Assay, a bias-controlled multiplex PCR. From the authors' description of their analysis: The number of nucleated cells in each sample was estimated by amplification of reference gene primers within the assay. To quantify the absolute abundance of each unique TCRbeta CDR3 rearrangement, sequence reads were collapsed and filtered. Productive Simpson clonality was computed per sample as the square root of Simpson's diversity index over productive rearrangements. This immuneACCESS table, as held by TCRdb, lists in-frame sequences with V and J called but not all clones. Of the missing ones, under half trace to an unresolved V gene in checked studies; the others have no known cause. That table supplies the V and J calls and clone size; D and trimming were determined from the DNA. This sample has about 55,000 clones in its table, and about nine tenths of those were observed once. The ten top clones hold approximately 6% of the sample.

The material sequenced was peripheral blood. The chain uses TRBV18 and TRBJ1-2; the central 9 bases match TRBD1. The origin of this receptor is a man in his forties with acute or convalescent COVID-19. The DNA sequence is TGTGCCAGCTCACCTCGACAGGGGGACTATGGCTACACCTTC. Translated, it gives CASSPRQGDYGYTF. With the rest looked up from the reference TRBV18 and TRBJ1-2 genes rather than sequenced, the full variable domain is NAGVMQNPRHLVRRRGQEARLRCSPMKGHSHVYWYRQLPEEGLKFMVYLQKENIIDESGMPKERFSAEFPKEGPSILRIQQVVRGDSAAYFCASSPRQGDYGYTFGSGTRLTVV.